This T cell receptor beta chain originates from a study of blood T cell repertoires in COVID-19. Study background: Some COVID-19 samples were acute and others convalescent; all came from the United States, Italy and Spain. Nucleic acid was either cDNA or gDNA, and it came from T cells, B-cell-depleted T cells, or PBMCs.

This CDR3 comprises 14 residues. J was trimmed by 7 bases and V by 4 bases; bases with no gene match: 9. Germline V gene sequence: CDR1 SGHRS, CDR2 YFSETQ. Living in 24 US areas, the participants were between roughly 18 and 89 years of age. Original processing notes: Amplified reference gene primers provided the basis for estimating nucleated cell counts. The assay was immunoSEQ multiplex PCR, and TCRdb's table has in-frame clones only and misses some. V and J calls and clone size are those listed in that table; D and trimming were worked out from the DNA. Here the sample spans hundreds of thousands of clones, over 75% being singletons.

The V call is TRBV5-1, the J call TRBJ2-7, with 9 bases aligning to TRBD1. Sequenced sample: PBMCs or T cells enriched from blood (not recorded which). This TCR was sampled from a man between 40 and 49 years old who had recovered from COVID-19. The CDR3 spells CASSPGQGVGEQYF. The CDR3 DNA reads as TGCGCCAGCAGCCCGGGACAGGGAGTGGGAGAGCAGTACTTC.